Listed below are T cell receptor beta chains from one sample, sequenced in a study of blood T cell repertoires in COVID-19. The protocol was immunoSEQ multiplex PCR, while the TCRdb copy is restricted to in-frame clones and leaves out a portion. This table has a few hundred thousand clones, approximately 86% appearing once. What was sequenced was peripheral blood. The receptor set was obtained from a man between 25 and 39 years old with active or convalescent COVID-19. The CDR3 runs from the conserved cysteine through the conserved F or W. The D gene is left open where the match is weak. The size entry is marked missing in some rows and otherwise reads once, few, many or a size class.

CASSLEGEGYSPLHF	TGCGCCAGCAGCTTGGAGGGGGAGGGTTATTCACCCCTCCACTTT	-	-	TRBV5-1	TRBJ1-6
CASSPTRTGTDTQYF	TGTGCCAGCAGCCCAACAAGAACAGGGACAGATACGCAGTATTTT	-	-	TRBV9	TRBJ2-3
CASSAGAGGADNEQFF	TGTGCCAGCAGCGCAGGGGCCGGGGGGGCCGACAATGAGCAGTTCTTC	TRBD2	-	TRBV9	TRBJ2-1
CASSQGLNTGELFF	TGTGCCAGCAGCCAAGGTCTTAACACCGGGGAGCTGTTTTTT	-	once	TRBV3-1/TRBV3-2	TRBJ2-2
CASSPPGGLAGNNEQFF	TGTGCCAGCTCACCCCCCGGGGGACTAGCGGGAAACAATGAGCAGTTCTTC	TRBD2	-	TRBV18	TRBJ2-1
CASSYSSRGDNSPLHF	TGTGCCAGCAGTTACTCGAGTAGGGGTGATAATTCACCCCTCCACTTT	-	-	TRBV6-5	TRBJ1-6
CASSIRGPGNQPQHF	TGTGCCAGTAGTATTCGAGGGCCAGGCAATCAGCCCCAGCATTTT	-	-	TRBV19	TRBJ1-5
CAWSESREKLFF	TGTGCCTGGAGTGAATCCCGGGAAAAACTGTTTTTT	-	few	TRBV30	TRBJ1-4
CASSERVGLNTIYF	TGTGCCAGCAGTGAGAGGGTCGGTCTAAACACCATATATTTT	-	-	TRBV6-1	TRBJ1-3
CASSYSGQGRSGANVLTF	TGTGCCAGCAGTTATTCTGGGCAGGGGAGATCTGGGGCCAACGTCCTGACTTTC	-	-	TRBV6-2/TRBV6-3	TRBJ2-6
CASSLAWTSGGNEQFF	TGCGCCAGCAGCTTGGCCTGGACTAGCGGGGGCAATGAGCAGTTCTTC	TRBD2	-	TRBV5-1	TRBJ2-1
CASSLGHMNTEAFF	TGTGCCAGCAGCTTAGGACACATGAACACTGAAGCTTTCTTT	-	once	TRBV3-1/TRBV3-2	TRBJ1-1
CASTPETGYKREQYF	TGCGCCAGCACCCCGGAGACAGGGTATAAACGCGAGCAGTACTTC	TRBD1	few	TRBV5-1	TRBJ2-7
CASRRQGGAYEQYF	TGTGCCAGCAGAAGACAGGGAGGTGCCTACGAGCAGTACTTC	-	-	TRBV5-4	TRBJ2-7
CASSQEEWGPKYF	TGTGCCAGCAGCCAAGAGGAGTGGGGCCCCAAGTACTTC	-	few	TRBV14	TRBJ2-5
CASSGGTGLRGNYGYTF	TGTGCCAGCAGCGGTGGGACAGGTCTACGAGGGAACTATGGCTACACCTTC	TRBD1	-	TRBV5-5	TRBJ1-2
CASSPGSSSYNEQFF	TGTGCCAGTAGTCCCGGTAGTAGCTCCTACAATGAGCAGTTCTTC	-	-	TRBV19	TRBJ2-1
CASSHGDTSQETQYF	TGTGCCAGCAGCCACGGGGACACGTCCCAAGAGACCCAGTACTTC	-	-	TRBV14	TRBJ2-5
CASSLERTLGGTQYF	TGTGCCAGCAGTTTAGAAAGAACACTGGGAGGGACCCAGTACTTC	-	once	TRBV6-5	TRBJ2-5
CASSVAGSYQPQHF	TGTGCCAGCAGCGTAGCTGGGAGTTATCAGCCCCAGCATTTT	-	-	TRBV9	TRBJ1-5
CASSLTAAYEQYF	TGTGCCAGCAGTTTAACAGCCGCCTACGAGCAGTACTTC	-	-	TRBV12-3/TRBV12-4	TRBJ2-7
CATGIRGATNEKLFF	TGTGCCACCGGAATCCGGGGGGCAACTAATGAAAAACTGTTTTTT	-	-	TRBV19	TRBJ1-4